This T cell receptor beta chain was observed in a study of sequential checkpoint blockade in melanoma. Germline V CDR1 and CDR2: MNHEY, SMNVEV (reference sequence). This CDR3 is built from 16 residues. After removal of 5 bases from V and 5 bases from J, the junction contained 9 bases not matched to a gene. The protocol was immunoSEQ multiplex PCR, while the TCRdb copy is restricted to in-frame clones and leaves out a portion. The profile covers more than 9,500 clones, with 82% appearing a single time and 7.5% taken by the ten largest. Treatment specified: randomized to nivolumab then ipilimumab (arm A) or the reverse (arm B).

The receptor comes from a human donor with melanoma. This material consisted of CD8+ T cells sorted from blood (inferred from file names), taken from a patient given nivolumab and ipilimumab in sequence. This chain joins TRBV27 and TRBJ2-1, with TRBD1 matching 10 bases. The CDR3 protein is CASSPSGTGAHNEQFF. The CDR3 coding sequence is TGTGCCAGCAGTCCATCCGGGACAGGGGCCCACAATGAGCAGTTCTTC.